This T cell receptor (beta chain) stems from a study of identical twins. Study results and caveats: Low generation-probability sequences were in excess among twin-shared out-of-frame alpha sequences. The abundant beta clonotypes from cord blood had fewer insertions, and memory repertoires had none of this.

Germline V gene sequence: CDR1 SGHRS, CDR2 YFSETQ. V lost 0 bases and J 6 bases, leaving 16 bases between the germline ends. The CDR3 length is 15 residues. TCRdb fed the 5' RACE reads into MiXCR, producing one record per CDR3 protein. The data hold some 1,700,000 distinct CDR3 sequences, with less than 40% observed a single time. This clonotype turned up a few times. Its antigen is as yet unknown. Sequencing input: cord blood. The rearrangement links TRBV5-1 to TRBJ2-7; D assignment may be TRBD1 or TRBD2 (7 bases each). The source of this sequence is a newborn girl in good health. Here the CDR3 DNA reads TGCGCCAGCAGCTTGGTTGTCCAGGGGGGGCGCGAGCAGTACTTC. Translating it yields CASSLVVQGGREQYF.